The next 30 T cell receptor beta chains were all read from a single sample in a study of shared clonotypes between healthy human individuals. Clones were read by immunoSEQ multiplex PCR, and TCRdb kept only the in-frame ones, dropping some. The table lists around 2.5 million clones, roughly 93% of them singletons. The sample taken for sequencing was naive CD4+ T cells from PBMCs. Subset: CD45RA+ positively selected. The receptors here all came from a man aged 18 to 29 in good health. Some clones in this sample may be carry-over from other donors' samples.

The chain has TRBV5-1 and TRBJ2-7, with D unresolved. With 4 bases removed from V and 6 bases from J, the gap between germline ends came to 11 bases. CDR1 is SGHRS, CDR2 YFSETQ, per germline. This CDR3 contains 12 residues. The CDR3 bases are TGCGCCAGCAGCAAACCGGGTCTCGAGCAGTACTTC. Translating it yields CASSKPGLEQYF.

The chain employs TRBV7-9 and TRBJ2-7, with 10 positions matching TRBD2. This CDR3 comprises 17 residues. J lost 4 bases, V lost 5 bases, and 14 bases had no gene match. CDR1 is SEHNR and CDR2 is FQNEAQ in the germline V gene (reference sequence). This CDR3 is CASSPRRDSGRSYEQYF. The CDR3 DNA reads TGTGCCAGCAGCCCCAGGCGGGATAGCGGGAGGTCTTACGAGCAGTACTTC.

The chain recombines TRBV5-1 with TRBJ2-3, with 7 nucleotides matching TRBD2. J was trimmed by 5 bases and V by 7 bases; bases with no gene match: 7. This CDR3 spans 13 amino acids. The germline gives CDR1 SGHRS, CDR2 YFSETQ. CDR3 amino acids: CASGREAEDTQYF. The DNA for the CDR3 is TGCGCCAGCGGGAGGGAGGCGGAAGATACGCAGTATTTT. Full variable domain (rest looked up from reference TRBV5-1 and TRBJ2-3): KAGVTQTPRYLIKTRGQQVTLSCSPISGHRSVSWYQQTPGQGLQFLFEYFSETQRNKGNFPGRFSGRQFSNSRSEMNVSTLELGDSALYLCASGREAEDTQYFGPGTRLTVL.

The chain couples TRBV5-1 to TRBJ2-7; D is perhaps TRBD1 or TRBD2 (5 bases each). Germline CDR1 and CDR2: SGHRS and YFSETQ. This CDR3 has 15 amino acids. Trimming took 3 bases from V and 2 from J, leaving 15 bases between them. CDR3 amino acids: CASSSTRDPTYEQYF. The CDR3 bases are TGCGCCAGCAGCTCGACAAGGGACCCTACCTACGAGCAGTACTTC.

This clone came up once. Within the sample, other DNA sequences also encode this same CDR3. CDR3 loop: CASSLSGTSTDTQYF. CDR3 sequence (DNA): TGTGCCAGCAGCCTAAGCGGGACTAGCACAGATACGCAGTATTTT. The V and J genes are TRBV5-4 and TRBJ2-3; 7 nucleotides line up with TRBD2. The CDR3 is 15 residues long. CDR1 SGHNT and CDR2 YYREEE come from the germline V gene (reference sequence). Trimming removed 4 bases from V and 0 bases from J; junction bases left unmatched: 5.

The chain couples TRBV19 to TRBJ2-3; 13 bases line up with TRBD2. The CDR3 is 17 amino acids. Germline values: CDR1 LNHDA, CDR2 SQIVND (reference sequence). V trimming: 4 bases; J trimming: 0 bases; junction bases outside the gene matches: 4. This CDR3 reads CASSTGLAGTSTDTQYF. The DNA for the CDR3 is TGTGCCAGTAGTACGGGACTAGCGGGAACAAGCACAGATACGCAGTATTTT.

Of note for this clone: The sample has other DNA sequences that encode this CDR3 too. The J gene is TRBJ2-3, the V gene TRBV5-4; 13 bases agree with TRBD2. The germline V gene has CDR1 SGHNT and CDR2 YYREEE (reference sequence). This CDR3 has 16 amino acids. Trimming removed 4 bases from V and 2 bases from J; junction bases left unmatched: 4. Here the CDR3 DNA reads TGTGCCAGCAGCCGGGGACTAGCGGGGTCCACAGATACGCAGTATTTT. It is translated as CASSRGLAGSTDTQYF.

The J gene is TRBJ2-7, the V gene TRBV11-2; D is possibly TRBD2 (5 bases). Germline V lookup: CDR1 SGHAT, CDR2 FQNNGV. The CDR3 covers 12 residues. V gave up 8 bases and J gave up 3 bases, with 11 bases separating them. CDR3 in DNA: TGTGCCAGCCGGAGCGGAGGCTACGAGCAGTACTTC. Residues: CASRSGGYEQYF.

The CDR3 DNA reads TGTGCCAGCAGCGTAGCTACGACTAGCGGACAGTACAATGAGCAGTTCTTC. It yields the protein CASSVATTSGQYNEQFF. The chain couples TRBV9 to TRBJ2-1, with TRBD2 matching 9 bases. This CDR3 is 17 amino acids long. Per germline, CDR1 SGDLS and CDR2 YYNGEE. J was trimmed by 4 bases and V by 0 bases; bases with no gene match: 8. Full variable domain (remainder filled in from reference TRBV9 and TRBJ2-1): DSGVTQTPKHLITATGQRVTLRCSPRSGDLSVYWYQQSLDQGLQFLIQYYNGEERAKGNILERFSAQQFPDLHSELNLSSLELGDSALYFCASSVATTSGQYNEQFFGPGTRLTVL.

This chain joins TRBV11-2 and TRBJ2-7; 10 nucleotides agree with TRBD1. The CDR3 extends over 16 amino acids. V gave up 5 bases and J gave up 7 bases; unmatched junction bases: 14. Germline V gene sequence: CDR1 SGHAT, CDR2 FQNNGV. CDR3 region: CASSPVPGQGTGEQYF. CDR3 nucleotides: TGTGCCAGCAGCCCTGTACCGGGACAGGGGACCGGGGAGCAGTACTTC. Together with reference TRBV11-2 and TRBJ2-7, the CDR3 gives the full variable domain: EAGVAQSPRYKIIEKRQSVAFWCNPISGHATLYWYQQILGQGPKLLIQFQNNGVVDDSQLPKDRFSAERLKGVDSTLKIQPAKLEDSAVYLCASSPVPGQGTGEQYFGPGTRLTVT.

The chain recombines TRBV28 with TRBJ2-7; the match to TRBD1 covers 8 bases. The CDR3 is 15 residues long. The V gene's germline CDR1 is MDHEN and CDR2 SYDVKM. The trim removed 6 bases at V and 3 bases at J, leaving 10 bases unmatched. CDR3 DNA sequence: TGTGCCAGCAGCCCCTTGGACAGGGCGGGCTACGAGCAGTACTTC. Residues: CASSPLDRAGYEQYF.

The chain couples TRBV11-3 to TRBJ2-7, with D possibly called TRBD1 or TRBD2 (5 bases each). Germline values: CDR1 SGHNT, CDR2 YENEEA. The CDR3 is 15 amino acids. Trimming took 5 bases from V and 5 from J, leaving 19 bases between them. DNA for the CDR3: TGTGCCAGCAGCCCTCCGGGACGCCTTCGGGACGAGCAGTACTTC. Residues: CASSPPGRLRDEQYF.

The genes are TRBV14 and TRBJ2-1; perhaps TRBD2 as D (6 bases). Germline V lookup: CDR1 SGHDN, CDR2 FVKESK. Trimming pared 3 bases from V and 0 bases from J, leaving 27 bases between. This CDR3 has 21 amino acids. The DNA of the CDR3 is TGTGCCAGCAGCCACGAGAGGCCAGCGGGCCCCCTTTGGAGCTCCTACAATGAGCAGTTCTTC. Its translation is CASSHERPAGPLWSSYNEQFF.

The rearrangement links TRBV4-2 to TRBJ2-3; TRBD2 matches 12 bases. This CDR3 is built from 17 residues. V lost 2 bases, J lost 1 base, and 4 bases stayed unmatched. The V gene's germline CDR1 is LGHNA and CDR2 YNFKEQ. This CDR3 is CASSQRLAGARTDTQYF. The CDR3, as DNA: TGTGCCAGCAGCCAACGACTAGCGGGAGCCCGCACAGATACGCAGTATTTT.

This sequence joins TRBV7-9 and TRBJ2-3; D is ambiguous. The germline gives CDR1 SEHNR, CDR2 FQNEAQ (reference sequence). The CDR3 covers 13 residues. The germline V and J ends were trimmed by 5 bases and 6 bases, with 12 bases remaining between them. CDR3 loop: CASSPGSWDTQYF. In DNA, the CDR3 is TGTGCCAGCAGCCCGGGTTCTTGGGATACGCAGTATTTT.

This clone was seen only a few times. Different DNA sequences within this sample yield the same CDR3. The rearrangement joins TRBV27 to TRBJ1-1, with 7 bases that match TRBD1. Germline V lookup: CDR1 MNHEY, CDR2 SMNVEV (reference sequence). Germline trimming cut 5 bases from V and 1 base from J; bases unmatched to any gene: 4. This CDR3 is 14 amino acids long. This CDR3 reads CASSLNRGNTEAFF. DNA for the CDR3: TGTGCCAGCAGTCTAAACAGGGGGAACACTGAAGCTTTCTTT.

V is TRBV30 and J is TRBJ1-4; D remains ambiguous. Germline lookup yields CDR1 GTSNPN and CDR2 SVGIG (reference sequence). Trimming took 3 bases from V and 11 from J, leaving 16 bases between them. The CDR3 has 13 residues. The CDR3 bases are TGTGCCTGGAGAGGTGAGCCGCCCGGGAAACTGTTTTTT. Translated, it gives CAWRGEPPGKLFF.

The V and J genes are TRBV19 and TRBJ2-5; D is perhaps TRBD1 (5 bases). Germline V gives CDR1 LNHDA, CDR2 SQIVND (reference sequence). Trimming left V 5 bases short and J 7 bases short, with 14 bases between. CDR3 length equals 13 residues. The CDR3 DNA follows: TGTGCCAGTAGTGTTCAGGGCCAGGGGACCCAGTACTTC. The encoded protein is CASSVQGQGTQYF.

The chain joins TRBV9 to TRBJ2-7; either TRBD1 or TRBD2 may fit D (5 bases each). The CDR3 extends over 14 amino acids. Germline loops: CDR1 SGDLS, CDR2 YYNGEE. V lost 4 bases and J 6 bases, leaving 17 bases between the germline ends. The chain's CDR3 is CASSPQTSTGEQYF. The CDR3 bases are TGTGCCAGCAGCCCCCAAACTAGTACAGGCGAGCAGTACTTC. Full variable domain (missing parts from reference TRBV9 and TRBJ2-7): DSGVTQTPKHLITATGQRVTLRCSPRSGDLSVYWYQQSLDQGLQFLIQYYNGEERAKGNILERFSAQQFPDLHSELNLSSLELGDSALYFCASSPQTSTGEQYFGPGTRLTVT.

The V gene is TRBV2, the J gene TRBJ2-5; possibly TRBD2 for D (5 bases). V shed 5 bases and J shed 5 bases, with 21 bases lying between them. The CDR3 covers 16 residues. Germline CDR1 SNHLY, CDR2 FYNNEI. The CDR3 reads CASSPRARGLGETQYF. CDR3 in DNA: TGTGCCAGCAGTCCAAGGGCCCGAGGGCTCGGGGAGACCCAGTACTTC.

V is TRBV5-4 and J is TRBJ2-6; no clear D gene. The germline CDR1 and CDR2 sequences are SGHNT and YYREEE (reference sequence). Trimming removed 0 bases at V and 1 base at J, with 8 bases between. The CDR3 runs to 16 residues. CDR3 bases: TGTGCCAGCAGCTTGGATAGGGATTCTGGGGCCAACGTCCTGACTTTC. As protein: CASSLDRDSGANVLTF.

This rearrangement joins TRBV11-2 to TRBJ1-1, with D unclear. The CDR3 extends over 12 amino acids. V was cut by 5 bases and J by 12 bases, with 16 bases left in between. Germline V gene data show CDR1 as SGHAT and CDR2 as FQNNGV. This CDR3 reads CASSPRTAITFF. The CDR3 DNA follows: TGTGCCAGCAGCCCGAGGACGGCGATCACTTTCTTT.

This chain connects TRBV11-3 to TRBJ1-1; no definite D call. V gave up 1 base and J gave up 3 bases, with 6 bases separating them. CDR1 is SGHNT, CDR2 YENEEA, per germline. The CDR3 has 13 residues. Here the CDR3 DNA reads TGTGCCAGCAGCTTAGTTAAGGACACTGAAGCTTTCTTT. Its protein product is CASSLVKDTEAFF.

The CDR3 sequence: CASSTPGGQLYGYTF. The DNA of the CDR3 is TGTGCCAGTAGTACCCCCGGGGGACAGCTCTATGGCTACACCTTC. The rearrangement joins TRBV19 to TRBJ1-2, with TRBD1 matching 7 bases. Germline loops: CDR1 LNHDA, CDR2 SQIVND (reference sequence). V was clipped by 4 bases and J by 4 bases; unmatched bases: 9. The length of the CDR3 is 15 residues.

As to this clone: The sample holds other DNA sequences that translate to the same CDR3. The CDR3 loop is CASSETGEQYF. DNA of the CDR3: TGTGCCAGCAGTGAAACCGGGGAGCAGTACTTC. The genes are TRBV2 and TRBJ2-7; D gene unclear. The CDR3 consists of 11 residues. CDR1 SNHLY and CDR2 FYNNEI come from the germline V gene. The V end was cut by 2 bases, the J end by 7 bases, with 6 bases between.

The chain's CDR3 is CASSSGRGGSDTQYF. CDR3 nucleotides: TGTGCCAGCAGCTCGGGCCGCGGGGGCTCAGATACGCAGTATTTT. V is TRBV7-3 and J is TRBJ2-3; TRBD2 is a possible D gene (7 bases). V lost 4 bases to trimming and J lost 4 bases, with 15 bases between them. The CDR3 consists of 15 residues. Germline assignment: CDR1 SGHTA and CDR2 FQGTGA.

This chain links TRBV28 with TRBJ2-3; 9 nucleotides align to TRBD2. The V and J ends lost 5 bases and 1 base, in that order; junction bases with no gene match: 13. This CDR3 region has 18 residues. In germline, CDR1 is MDHEN, CDR2 SYDVKM. The CDR3 here is CASSLGSLAGGGTDTQYF. The CDR3 DNA follows: TGTGCCAGCAGTCTTGGGAGTTTGGCGGGAGGGGGCACAGATACGCAGTATTTT. The complete variable domain, with remaining parts taken from reference TRBV28 and TRBJ2-3, reads DVKVTQSSRYLVKRTGEKVFLECVQDMDHENMFWYRQDPGLGLRLIYFSYDVKMKEKGDIPEGYSVSREKKERFSLILESASTNQTSMYLCASSLGSLAGGGTDTQYFGPGTRLTVL.

The chain carries TRBV7-3 and TRBJ2-2; D not resolved. Germline V gives CDR1 SGHTA, CDR2 FQGTGA. The CDR3 spans 17 residues. Deletions cut 0 bases from V and 6 bases from J, with 17 bases between. The CDR3 is CASSLTVAKTWAGELFF. The CDR3 DNA follows: TGTGCCAGCAGCTTAACGGTGGCCAAAACCTGGGCCGGGGAGCTGTTTTTT.

This chain joins TRBV30 and TRBJ2-4; 7 nucleotides match TRBD1. V was pared by 7 bases and J by 8 bases, with 17 bases of the junction left unmatched. The CDR3 consists of 15 residues. Germline loops: CDR1 GTSNPN, CDR2 SVGIG (reference sequence). The CDR3 DNA is TGTGCCTCAGGAGTCCGGGGCCTTCAGGGGGACATTCAGTACTTC. This translates into CASGVRGLQGDIQYF. The full variable domain, with the rest looked up from reference TRBV30 and TRBJ2-4, is SQTIHQWPATLVQPVGSPLSLECTVEGTSNPNLYWYRQAAGRGLQLLFYSVGIGQISSEVPQNLSASRPQDRQFILSSKKLLLSDSGFYLCASGVRGLQGDIQYFGAGTRLSVL.

The V gene is TRBV6-6, the J gene TRBJ1-1, with D tentatively TRBD1 (6 bases). Germline CDR1 MNHNY, CDR2 SVGAGI (reference sequence). V was clipped by 6 bases and J by 2 bases, with 13 bases between them. This CDR3 comprises 14 residues. CDR3: CASSNRAVNTEAFF. The CDR3 DNA follows: TGTGCCAGCAGCAACAGGGCGGTAAACACTGAAGCTTTCTTT.